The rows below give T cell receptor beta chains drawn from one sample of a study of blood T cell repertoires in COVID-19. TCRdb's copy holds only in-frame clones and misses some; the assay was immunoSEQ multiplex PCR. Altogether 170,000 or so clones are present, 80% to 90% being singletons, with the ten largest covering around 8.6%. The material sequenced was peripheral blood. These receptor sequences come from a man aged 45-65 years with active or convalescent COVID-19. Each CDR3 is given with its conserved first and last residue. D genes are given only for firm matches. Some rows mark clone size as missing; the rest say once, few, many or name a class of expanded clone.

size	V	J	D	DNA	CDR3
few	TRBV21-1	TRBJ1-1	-	TGTGCCAGCAGCAAAAACGTTAACGGGGAGTCGAACACTGAAGCTTTCTTT	CASSKNVNGESNTEAFF
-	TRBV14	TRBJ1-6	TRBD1	TGTGCCAGCAGCCAAATCGACAGGGGGCTTAATTCACCCCTCCACTTT	CASSQIDRGLNSPLHF
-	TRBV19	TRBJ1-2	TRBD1	TGTGCCAGCTCCGGGACAGCCCCTAACTATGGCTACACCTTC	CASSGTAPNYGYTF
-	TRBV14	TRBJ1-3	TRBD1	TGTGCCAGCAGCCCGACAGGGGCTGGAAACACCATATATTTT	CASSPTGAGNTIYF
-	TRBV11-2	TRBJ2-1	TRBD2	TGTGCCAGCGGTAGCGGGGTCCCTGTGGTCGATGAGCAGTTCTTC	CASGSGVPVVDEQFF
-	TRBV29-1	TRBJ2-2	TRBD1	TGCAGCACCACCGGGACAGACACCGGGGAGCTGTTTTTT	CSTTGTDTGELFF
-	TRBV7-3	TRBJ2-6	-	TGTGCCAGCAGCTTAAGGACAGCTGGGGCCAACGTCCTGACTTTC	CASSLRTAGANVLTF
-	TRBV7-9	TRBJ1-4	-	TGTGCCAGCAGCTTCACGACAGTCGAAAAACTGTTTTTT	CASSFTTVEKLFF
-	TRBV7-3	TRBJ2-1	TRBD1	TGTGCCAGCAGCTTAATGGCCGGGACAGGGGGCTACAATGAGCAGTTCTTC	CASSLMAGTGGYNEQFF
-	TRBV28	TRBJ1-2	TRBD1	TGTGCCAGCGTCGCAGGGGGCGTTGCATATGGCTACACCTTC	CASVAGGVAYGYTF
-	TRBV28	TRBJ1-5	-	TGTGCCAGCAGTTCAGGGAATCAGCCCCAGCATTTT	CASSSGNQPQHF
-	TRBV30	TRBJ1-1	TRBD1	TGTGCCTGGAGCCTACAGGGGGCGGCTTTCTTT	CAWSLQGAAFF
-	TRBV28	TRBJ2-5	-	TGTGCCAGCAGTTTCGGGGTAGAGACCCAGTACTTC	CASSFGVETQYF
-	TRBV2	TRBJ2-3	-	TGTGCCAGCAGCGCCTACGGGGTTGGGGATACGCAGTATTTT	CASSAYGVGDTQYF
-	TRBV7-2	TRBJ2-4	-	TGTGCCAGCAGCTTATCCGGCAACGGAGGCATTCAGTACTTC	CASSLSGNGGIQYF
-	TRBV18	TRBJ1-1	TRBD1	TGTGCCAGCTCACCGACAGGGGCGGCCCTTTTGAACACTGAAGCTTTCTTT	CASSPTGAALLNTEAFF
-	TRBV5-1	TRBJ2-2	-	TGCGCCAGCAGGTTAGGAACAGCTAACACCGGGGAGCTGTTTTTT	CASRLGTANTGELFF
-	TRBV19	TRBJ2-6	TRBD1	TGTGCCAGTAGTTCCGGGACAGGAGACTCTGGGGCCAACGTCCTGACTTTC	CASSSGTGDSGANVLTF
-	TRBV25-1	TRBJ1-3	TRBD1	TGTGCCAGCAGTGAATCTGGCAGGGGGTTTGGAAACACCATATATTTT	CASSESGRGFGNTIYF
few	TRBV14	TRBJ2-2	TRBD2	TGTGCCAGCAGCCAAGAGAGGCTAGCGGGGGTTCCGGGGACCGGGGAGCTGTTTTTT	CASSQERLAGVPGTGELFF
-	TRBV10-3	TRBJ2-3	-	TGTGCCATCAGCGGGGAGGCGGGAAGCACAGATACGCAGTATTTT	CAISGEAGSTDTQYF
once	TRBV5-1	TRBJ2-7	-	TGCGCCAGCAGCCCCAGGGTACACTCCTACGAGCAGTACTTC	CASSPRVHSYEQYF
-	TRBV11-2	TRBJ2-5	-	TGTGCCAGCAGCTTAGGCAGGGCAGGGGAGACCCAGTACTTC	CASSLGRAGETQYF
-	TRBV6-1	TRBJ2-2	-	TGTGCCAGCAGTGAACAGGGAGGCGGGGAGCTGTTTTTT	CASSEQGGGELFF
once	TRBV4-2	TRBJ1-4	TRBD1	TGTGCCAGCAGCCCCAGACCGGGACAGGGGGTAGTAACTAATGAAAAACTGTTTTTT	CASSPRPGQGVVTNEKLFF
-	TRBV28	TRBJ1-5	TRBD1	TGTGCCAGCTTAGCGGGGACAGCCTATCAGCCCCAGCATTTT	CASLAGTAYQPQHF
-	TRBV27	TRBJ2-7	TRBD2	TGTGCCAGCAGCTCAAAGCGGGGGGCTTCCTACGAGCAGTACTTC	CASSSKRGASYEQYF
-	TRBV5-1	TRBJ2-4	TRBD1	TGCGCCAGCACCCCTACGGACAGGGATAACATTCAGTACTTC	CASTPTDRDNIQYF
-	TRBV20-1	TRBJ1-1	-	TGCAGTGCTAGTAGTGGTCTGACATCGAACACTGAAGCTTTCTTT	CSASSGLTSNTEAFF
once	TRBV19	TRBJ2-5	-	TGTGCCAGCCTGGACAACCAAGAGACCCAGTACTTC	CASLDNQETQYF
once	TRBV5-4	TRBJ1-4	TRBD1	TGTGCCAGCAGCGTGGACAGGTTTCAGGAAAAACTGTTTTTT	CASSVDRFQEKLFF
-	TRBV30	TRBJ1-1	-	TGTGCCTGGAGTGACAAAAGTGGTTCCACTGAAGCTTTCTTT	CAWSDKSGSTEAFF
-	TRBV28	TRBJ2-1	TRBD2	TGTGCCAGCAGTTTGCTGGGACTAGCGGGAGGATTCGCCTACAATGAGCAGTTCTTC	CASSLLGLAGGFAYNEQFF
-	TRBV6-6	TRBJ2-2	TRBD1	TGTGCCAGCAGTCGACAGGGCTTGGGTTTTGCCGGGGAGCTGTTTTTT	CASSRQGLGFAGELFF
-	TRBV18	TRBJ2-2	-	TGTGCCAGCTCACCACCCGGGGGGCGGAACACCGGGGAGCTGTTTTTT	CASSPPGGRNTGELFF
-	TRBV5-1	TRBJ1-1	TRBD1	TGCGCCAGCAGCAGAGGGGACAGGAACACTGAAGCTTTCTTT	CASSRGDRNTEAFF
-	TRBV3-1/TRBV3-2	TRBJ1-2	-	TGTGCCAGCAGCCAAGTGCCGGGGGGCGATGGCTACACCTTC	CASSQVPGGDGYTF
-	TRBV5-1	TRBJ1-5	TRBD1	TGCGCCAGCAGCGTGGGGGACAGTAGAAATCAGCCCCAGCATTTT	CASSVGDSRNQPQHF
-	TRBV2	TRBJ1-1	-	TGTGCCAGCTCGTGGGCAGCCGAAGCTTTCTTT	CASSWAAEAFF
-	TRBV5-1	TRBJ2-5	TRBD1	TGCGCCAGCCGCCGGGACAGTTCGGTAGAGACCCAGTACTTC	CASRRDSSVETQYF
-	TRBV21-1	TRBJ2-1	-	TGTGCCAGCAGCACCCTACGGCTAGCCGGGTCCTCGGTATACCATGAGCAGTTCTTC	CASSTLRLAGSSVYHEQFF
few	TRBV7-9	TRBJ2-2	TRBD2	TGTGCCAGCCCTACGAGGGGGACTAGCGGGAGAAGAAACACCGGGGAGCTGTTTTTT	CASPTRGTSGRRNTGELFF
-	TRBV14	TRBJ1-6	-	TGTGCCAGCCGCCAATCAGGGTTGGGTAATTCACCCCTCCACTTT	CASRQSGLGNSPLHF
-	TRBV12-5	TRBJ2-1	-	TGTGCTAGTGGTTTGACCCTAAAGCGGGAGCAGTTCTTC	CASGLTLKREQFF
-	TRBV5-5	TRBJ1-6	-	TGTGCCAGCAGCTTGCCGGCCTATAATTCACCCCTCCACTTT	CASSLPAYNSPLHF
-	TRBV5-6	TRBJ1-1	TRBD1	TGTGCCAGCAGCTTGTTTCAGGGGGCAACTTTCTTT	CASSLFQGATFF
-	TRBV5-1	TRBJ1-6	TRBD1	TGCGCCAGCAGCTTGCGGGTGCACGGACAGGAAAATTCACCCCTCCACTTT	CASSLRVHGQENSPLHF
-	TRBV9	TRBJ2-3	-	TGTGCCAGCAGCCCGGGACTTCTCACAGATACGCAGTATTTT	CASSPGLLTDTQYF